Each of the 24 T cell receptor beta chains below was sequenced from the same sample in a study of T-cell reconstitution after alpha-beta-depleted transplantation in children. Unique molecular identifiers were used to barcode this TCRbeta library. Each CDR3 protein is one row after TCRdb ran MiXCR on the PCR reads. The sample shows hundreds of thousands of distinct CDR3 sequences, approximately 15% of them seen only once. The specimen comprised PBMCs from the stem cell graft donor, sampled from the stem cell graft. All receptors derive from a human donor who donated a stem cell graft to a child with acute myeloid leukemia.

The V and J genes are TRBV6-1 and TRBJ1-2; maybe TRBD1 (5 bases). This CDR3 is built from 13 residues. Germline CDR1 is MNHNS and CDR2 is SASEGT. Trimming pared 2 bases from V and 4 bases from J, leaving 8 bases between. CDR3 in DNA: TGTGCCAGCAGTGAACAGGGTGTCTATGGCTACACCTTC. Protein sequence: CASSEQGVYGYTF.

This sequence joins TRBV11-2 and TRBJ2-1, with D possibly TRBD2 on 5 matching bases. CDR1 and CDR2 (germline): SGHAT, FQNNGV. V was pared by 3 bases and J by 10 bases, with 13 bases between. This CDR3 is 13 amino acids long. CDR3: CASSLLCSGEQFF. The CDR3 bases are TGTGCCAGCAGCTTGTTGTGCAGCGGCGAGCAGTTCTTC.

CDR3 DNA sequence: TGTGCCAGCAGTTCCGCACTAGCGCACACCGGGGAGCTGTTTTTT. This translates into CASSSALAHTGELFF. V is TRBV27 and J is TRBJ2-2; 7 bases fit TRBD2. CDR1 MNHEY and CDR2 SMNVEV come from the germline V gene (reference sequence). The CDR3 has 15 amino acids. With V trimmed by 4 bases and J by 3 bases, 5 bases remained unmatched.

The count of this clonotype is one. J is TRBJ1-5 and V is TRBV6-2 or TRBV6-3; weak D call: TRBD1 (5 bases). CDR1 is MNHEY, CDR2 SVGEGT, per germline. The length of the CDR3 is 15 residues. Trimming stripped 6 bases from V and 6 bases from J, with 18 bases between. DNA for the CDR3: TGTGCCAGCAGCGAAGGGTCAGGGCCCCCTCAGCCCCAGCATTTT. Its protein is CASSEGSGPPQPQHF.

V is TRBV12-3 or TRBV12-4 and J is TRBJ1-5, with D possibly TRBD1 on 6 matching bases. Trimming shortened V by 4 bases and J by 2 bases, and 21 bases separated the two germline ends. CDR3 size: 18 residues. CDR3 coding DNA: TGTGCCAGCAGTTCCAGGGGTTCCCAAGCAGGGGGCAATCAGCCCCAGCATTTT. Translating gives CASSSRGSQAGGNQPQHF.

This clonotype was picked up a small number of times. The gene calls are TRBV25-1 and TRBJ2-5; 8 nucleotides match TRBD1. CDR3 size: 18 residues. The junction had 13 bases not matched to a gene; V was cut back by 3 bases and J by 1 base. Germline V gene lookup returns CDR1 MGHDK and CDR2 SYGVNS. The DNA for the CDR3 is TGTGCCAGCAGTGACCCCTACCGGGACAGGAAAATCCAAGAGACCCAGTACTTC. Amino acid sequence: CASSDPYRDRKIQETQYF. Variable domain in full (rest from reference TRBV25-1 and TRBJ2-5): EADIYQTPRYLVIGTGKKITLECSQTMGHDKMYWYQQDPGMELHLIHYSYGVNSTEKGDLSSESTVSRIRTEHFPLTLESARPSHTSQYLCASSDPYRDRKIQETQYFGPGTRLLVL.

The sample holds many counts of this clonotype. The gene calls are TRBV20-1 and TRBJ1-6; D may be TRBD1 (6 bases). V lost 0 bases and J lost 0, with 9 bases in between. Germline CDR1 and CDR2: DFQATT and SNEGSKA (reference sequence). The CDR3 totals 16 residues. In nucleotides, the CDR3 is TGCAGTGCTAGAGACGGGGGCAGCTCCTATAATTCACCCCTCCACTTT. Translation: CSARDGGSSYNSPLHF.

This clonotype was seen at least ten times. This chain uses TRBV20-1 with TRBJ2-5; D is perhaps TRBD2 (5 bases). This CDR3 comprises 12 residues. Between the trimmed V and J ends, which lost 1 base and 9 bases, there was a span of 12 bases. Germline V lookup: CDR1 DFQATT, CDR2 SNEGSKA (reference sequence). In nucleotides, the CDR3 is TGCAGTGCTAGAGCCGTAGAGGAGGCCCAGTACTTC. It yields the protein CSARAVEEAQYF.

This clonotype was seen more than once but under ten times. The chain recombines TRBV5-1 with TRBJ1-6; D remains unclear. The CDR3 consists of 15 residues. The V and J ends lost 4 bases and 10 bases respectively, with 18 bases between them. Germline V gene lookup returns CDR1 SGHRS and CDR2 YFSETQ. The CDR3 sequence: CASSPTSIPRSPLHF. The CDR3 DNA sequence: TGCGCCAGCAGCCCTACTTCGATTCCCAGATCACCCCTCCACTTT.

The rearrangement joins TRBV18 to TRBJ2-1, with TRBD1 matching over 12 bases. CDR3 size: 15 residues. Germline V gives CDR1 KGHSH, CDR2 LQKENI. V shed 2 bases, J shed 6 bases, and the junction held 2 bases outside the gene matches. The CDR3 loop is CASSPRGQGANEQFF. The CDR3 DNA is TGTGCCAGCTCACCAAGGGGACAGGGGGCCAATGAGCAGTTCTTC.

This rearrangement joins TRBV5-1 to TRBJ2-5; 11 nucleotides line up with TRBD1. J was trimmed by 5 bases and V by 3 bases; bases with no gene match: 9. From germline, CDR1 is SGHRS and CDR2 YFSETQ. This CDR3 contains 16 residues. The CDR3 DNA is TGCGCCAGCAGCTCCCGCGGGACAGGGGGAGGGGAGACCCAGTACTTC. Amino acid sequence: CASSSRGTGGGETQYF.

This clonotype appeared once. Being one base from a much bigger clone, this may be a read error. The V and J genes are TRBV6-2 or TRBV6-3 and TRBJ2-7; unclear D gene. The CDR3 runs 11 residues. Deletions cut 6 bases from V and 3 bases from J, with 6 bases between. CDR1 and CDR2 (germline): MNHEY, SVGEGT. DNA of the CDR3: TGTGCCAGCAGCGCACACTACGAGCAGTACTTC. This sequence encodes CASSAHYEQYF.

Ten or more counts support this clonotype. J is TRBJ2-3 and V is TRBV20-1, with 12 bases that match TRBD2. From germline, CDR1 is DFQATT and CDR2 SNEGSKA (reference sequence). The CDR3 runs to 19 residues. The V segment lost 0 bases and the J segment 1 base; nucleotides outside the gene matches: 11. CDR3 sequence: CSARDPKTSGGGGTDTQYF. The CDR3 DNA follows: TGCAGTGCTAGAGATCCGAAGACTAGCGGGGGAGGGGGCACAGATACGCAGTATTTT.

This clonotype appeared many times. This chain connects TRBV6-1 to TRBJ2-7; TRBD1 agrees at 7 bases. Germline trimming cut 7 bases from V and 0 bases from J; bases unmatched to any gene: 9. Germline V gene lookup returns CDR1 MNHNS and CDR2 SASEGT. The CDR3 contains 15 residues. The DNA for the CDR3 is TGTGCCAGCAAAAGACAGGGCCCAAGCTCCTACGAGCAGTACTTC. Translated, it gives CASKRQGPSSYEQYF.

This clonotype was counted a few times. The chain uses TRBV6-7 and TRBJ2-3, with a weak D call TRBD2 (5 bases). TRBV6-7 is placed among ORFs of uncertain function. The CDR3 is 14 residues long. Deletions cut 6 bases from V and 5 bases from J, with 15 bases between. CDR3 in amino acids: CASRPTTLGDTQYF. DNA of the CDR3: TGTGCCAGCAGGCCGACTACCCTAGGAGATACGCAGTATTTT.

DNA of the CDR3: TGTGCCAGCAGCTACCCTAAGACAGGGACAAATGGCTACACCTTC. It is translated as CASSYPKTGTNGYTF. This chain connects TRBV7-3 to TRBJ1-2, with 7 bases fitting TRBD1. CDR3 size: 15 residues. Germline V gene lookup returns CDR1 SGHTA and CDR2 FQGTGA. Trimming cost V 4 bases and J 6 bases; bases outside gene matches: 11.

A few counts support this clonotype. This rearrangement joins TRBV27 to TRBJ2-1, with D unclear. There are 12 residues in the CDR3. The V and J ends lost 6 bases and 7 bases respectively, with 10 bases between them. Germline V gene data show CDR1 as MNHEY and CDR2 as SMNVEV (reference sequence). DNA of the CDR3: TGTGCCAGCAGGGACCCCCCAAATGAGCAGTTCTTC. Its translation is CASRDPPNEQFF.

This chain uses TRBV20-1 with TRBJ2-7; possible D gene TRBD1, 7 bases. V lost 5 bases and J lost 0, with 23 bases in between. CDR3 length equals 17 residues. Germline CDR1 reads DFQATT; CDR2 reads SNEGSKA (reference sequence). The CDR3 DNA is TGCAGTGCTCTCGGATATGGCGGGGACAGTAGCTCCTACGAGCAGTACTTC. Encoded protein: CSALGYGGDSSSYEQYF.

Many counts were recorded for this clonotype. The rearrangement links TRBV9 to TRBJ2-7; maybe TRBD2 (6 bases). Trimming took off 4 bases at V and 6 bases at J, with 17 bases between the two ends. CDR3 length: 14 residues. Germline assignment: CDR1 SGDLS and CDR2 YYNGEE. CDR3 protein: CASSLLGDGGEQYF. The DNA for the CDR3 is TGTGCCAGCAGCTTACTCGGGGACGGGGGCGAGCAGTACTTC.

This chain joins TRBV28 and TRBJ2-7, with D possibly TRBD2 on 6 matching bases. Trimming left V 4 bases short and J 6 bases short, with 10 bases between. This CDR3 has 12 residues. Germline CDR1 is MDHEN and CDR2 is SYDVKM. Here the CDR3 reads CASSSGDGEQYV. The DNA of the CDR3 is TGTGCCAGCAGTTCGGGGGATGGCGAGCAGTACGTC.

This clonotype was observed at least ten times. The genes are TRBV12-3 or TRBV12-4 and TRBJ2-3, with D perhaps TRBD2 (6 bases). With 5 bases removed from V and 0 bases from J, the gap between germline ends came to 15 bases. There are 16 residues in the CDR3. In DNA, the CDR3 is TGTGCCAGCAGTCCTGGTAGAGGGACTAGCACAGATACGCAGTATTTT. Translated: CASSPGRGTSTDTQYF.

The chain employs TRBV20-1 and TRBJ2-1; 11 bases are shared with TRBD2. Germline V gives CDR1 DFQATT, CDR2 SNEGSKA (reference sequence). There are 16 residues in the CDR3. The V segment lost 4 bases and the J segment 2 bases; nucleotides outside the gene matches: 7. The CDR3 DNA sequence: TGCAGTGCTATAAGTCTAGCGGGGGGCCCCTACAATGAGCAGTTCTTC. This translates into CSAISLAGGPYNEQFF.

This clonotype was seen only a few times. The chain uses TRBV12-3 or TRBV12-4 and TRBJ2-7, with 7 bases matching TRBD1. This CDR3 has 14 amino acids. J was trimmed by 3 bases and V by 5 bases; bases with no gene match: 7. CDR3 protein: CASSRTGQNYEQYF. For the CDR3, the DNA is TGTGCCAGCAGTCGGACGGGACAGAACTACGAGCAGTACTTC.

V is TRBV20-1 and J is TRBJ1-3, with D perhaps matching TRBD1 (5 bases). CDR1 is DFQATT and CDR2 is SNEGSKA in the germline V gene (reference sequence). The V end was cut by 4 bases, the J end by 2 bases, with 9 bases between. This CDR3 has 13 amino acids. CDR3 sequence: CSATGSTGNTIYF. The CDR3 DNA reads as TGCAGTGCTACAGGGTCGACTGGAAACACCATATATTTT.